Presented here are 3 T cell receptor beta chains from one specimen sequenced in a study of identical twins. MiXCR, applied by TCRdb to the 5' RACE reads, yields one record per CDR3 protein. The table shows 350,000 or so distinct CDR3 sequences, with 10% to 15% occurring only once. These data were likewise used in another study, on yellow fever vaccine responses in identical twins.

The sample was CD8+ T cells sorted from blood. The receptor source for this set is a woman aged 18 to 35 in good health.

The chain has TRBV6-5 and TRBJ2-7; no reliable D call. CDR3 length: 17 residues. Germline V gene data show CDR1 as MNHEY and CDR2 as SVGAGI. The V and J ends lost 0 bases and 5 bases respectively, with 20 bases between them. In DNA, the CDR3 is TGTGCCAGCAGTTACTCGATTAGGCTGAACGCCCTGGACGAGCAGTACTTC. Its protein product is CASSYSIRLNALDEQYF.

CDR3 protein: CASSLAFRGVGSDEQYF. The CDR3 bases are TGTGCCAGCAGCTTGGCTTTCCGGGGGGTAGGCTCGGACGAGCAGTACTTC. The chain recombines TRBV5-8 with TRBJ2-7, with 7 positions matching TRBD2. The J segment lost 5 bases and the V segment lost 0 bases, leaving 14 bases of the junction unmatched. CDR3 length: 17 residues. The V gene's germline CDR1 is SGHTS and CDR2 YDEGEE.

This clonotype was seen many times. V usage is TRBV3-1 and J usage is TRBJ2-3; possible D gene TRBD2, 6 bases. Germline assignment: CDR1 LGHDT and CDR2 YNNKEL (reference sequence). The CDR3 totals 13 residues. Trimming removed 3 bases at V and 5 bases at J, with 9 bases between. CDR3 nucleotide sequence: TGTGCCAGCAGCCAGGAGGGTGGAGATACGCAGTATTTT. Protein sequence: CASSQEGGDTQYF.